This TCR beta chain stems from a study of blood T cell repertoires in COVID-19. For the study at large: The United States, Italy and Spain supplied acute and convalescent COVID-19 samples. Sources were T cells, B-cell-depleted T cells, or PBMCs; the material itself was cDNA or gDNA.

Trimming removed 0 bases from V and 3 bases from J; junction bases left unmatched: 9. The germline CDR1 and CDR2 sequences are SGHAT and FQNNGV. The CDR3 sequence is 19 residues long. Repertoires were generated with immunoSEQ multiplex PCR, while TCRdb's copy carries only in-frame clones and drops some. The table has roughly 290,000 clones, over 75% seen once; the top ten hold under 15%. The sample taken for sequencing was peripheral blood. This chain links TRBV11-2 with TRBJ2-3; 13 bases agree with TRBD2. This receptor was taken from a woman aged 55-70 years with acute or convalescent COVID-19. Written as DNA, the CDR3 is TGTGCCAGCAGCTTAGAACTAGCGGGAGGGCTTAAGGGTACAGATACGCAGTATTTT. Translation: CASSLELAGGLKGTDTQYF.